This T cell receptor (beta chain) was identified in a study of CD8 T cells in Susac syndrome. The CDR3 has 13 residues. Trimming left V 7 bases short and J 0 bases short, with 10 bases between. Germline CDR1 reads MNHEY; CDR2 reads SVGEGT. In blood CD8+ and CD4+ T cells, TCR beta underwent sequencing. With random hexamers, 0.5 to 1 ug RNA was reverse transcribed. An immunoSEQ multiplex PCR generated amplified TCR beta CDR3 products spanning 54 Vbeta and 13 Jbeta. TCRdb reanalysed the immunoSEQ multiplex PCR reads using MiXCR and keeps one entry per CDR3 protein. The sample yields 250,000 to 300,000 distinct CDR3 sequences, approximately 91% seen once.

The chain uses TRBV6-2 or TRBV6-3 and TRBJ2-7; D gene uncertain. The specimen was CD8+ T cells from PBMCs. The sequence came from a human donor with multiple sclerosis. This CDR3 is CASNLGFSYEQYF. The CDR3 bases are TGTGCCAGCAACCTAGGTTTCTCCTACGAGCAGTACTTC.